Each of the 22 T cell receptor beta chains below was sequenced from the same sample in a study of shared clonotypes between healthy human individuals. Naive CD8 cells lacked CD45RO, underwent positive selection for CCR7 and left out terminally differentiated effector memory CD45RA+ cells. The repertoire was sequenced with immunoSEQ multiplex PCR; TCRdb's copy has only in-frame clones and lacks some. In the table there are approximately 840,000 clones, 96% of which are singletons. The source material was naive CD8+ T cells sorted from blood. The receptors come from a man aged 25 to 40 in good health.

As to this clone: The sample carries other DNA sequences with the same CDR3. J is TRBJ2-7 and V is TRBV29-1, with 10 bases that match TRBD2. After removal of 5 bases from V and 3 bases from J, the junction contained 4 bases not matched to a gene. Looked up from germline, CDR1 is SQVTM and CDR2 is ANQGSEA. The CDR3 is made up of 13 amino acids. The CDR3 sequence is CSVLGTSVYEQYF. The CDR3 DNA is TGCAGCGTTCTGGGGACTAGCGTCTACGAGCAGTACTTC.

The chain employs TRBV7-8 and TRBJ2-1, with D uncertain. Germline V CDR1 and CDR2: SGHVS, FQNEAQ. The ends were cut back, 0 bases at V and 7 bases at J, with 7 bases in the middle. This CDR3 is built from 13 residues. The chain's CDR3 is CASSLALGNEQFF. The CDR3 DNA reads TGTGCCAGCAGCTTAGCTTTGGGAAATGAGCAGTTCTTC.

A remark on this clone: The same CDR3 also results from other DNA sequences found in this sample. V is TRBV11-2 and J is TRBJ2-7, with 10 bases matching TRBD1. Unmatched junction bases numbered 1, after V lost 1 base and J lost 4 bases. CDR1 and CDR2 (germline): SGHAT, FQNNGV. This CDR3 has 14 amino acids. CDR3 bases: TGTGCCAGCAGCTTAGGACAGGGGGCATACGAGCAGTACTTC. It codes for CASSLGQGAYEQYF.

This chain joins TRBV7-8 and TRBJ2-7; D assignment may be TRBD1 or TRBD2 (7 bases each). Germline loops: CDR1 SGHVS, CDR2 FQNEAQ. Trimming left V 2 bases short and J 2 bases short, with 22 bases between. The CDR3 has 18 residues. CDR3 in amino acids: CASSLRTSWAGGAYEQYF. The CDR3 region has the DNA TGTGCCAGCAGCTTAAGGACGTCGTGGGCAGGGGGGGCCTACGAGCAGTACTTC. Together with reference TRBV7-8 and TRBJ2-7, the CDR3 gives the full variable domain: GAGVSQSPRYKVAKRGQDVALRCDPISGHVSLFWYQQALGQGPEFLTYFQNEAQLDKSGLPSDRFFAERPEGSVSTLKIQRTQQEDSAVYLCASSLRTSWAGGAYEQYFGPGTRLTVT.

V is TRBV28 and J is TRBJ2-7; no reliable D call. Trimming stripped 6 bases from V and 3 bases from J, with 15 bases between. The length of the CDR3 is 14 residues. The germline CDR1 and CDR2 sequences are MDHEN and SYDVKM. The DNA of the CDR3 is TGTGCCAGCAGCCTCCTATCGGACGACTACGAGCAGTACTTC. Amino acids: CASSLLSDDYEQYF.

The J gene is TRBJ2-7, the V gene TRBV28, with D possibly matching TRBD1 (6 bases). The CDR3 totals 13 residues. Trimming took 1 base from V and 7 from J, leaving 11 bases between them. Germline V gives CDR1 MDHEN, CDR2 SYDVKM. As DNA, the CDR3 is TGTGCCAGCAGTTTATCAGGGGCGGAAGAGCAGTACTTC. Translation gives CASSLSGAEEQYF.

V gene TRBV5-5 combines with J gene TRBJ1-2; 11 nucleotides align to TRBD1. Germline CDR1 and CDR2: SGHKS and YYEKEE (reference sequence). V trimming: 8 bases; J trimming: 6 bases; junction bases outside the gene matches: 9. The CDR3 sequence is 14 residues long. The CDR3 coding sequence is TGTGCCAGTTCAACTGGACAGGGGGCAGATGGCTACACCTTC. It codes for CASSTGQGADGYTF.

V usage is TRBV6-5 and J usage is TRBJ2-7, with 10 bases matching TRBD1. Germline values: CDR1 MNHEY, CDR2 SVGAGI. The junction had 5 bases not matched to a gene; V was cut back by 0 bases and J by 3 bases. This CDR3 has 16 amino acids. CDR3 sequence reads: CASSYSDRGLSYEQYF. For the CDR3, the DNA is TGTGCCAGCAGTTACTCCGACAGGGGGCTAAGCTACGAGCAGTACTTC.

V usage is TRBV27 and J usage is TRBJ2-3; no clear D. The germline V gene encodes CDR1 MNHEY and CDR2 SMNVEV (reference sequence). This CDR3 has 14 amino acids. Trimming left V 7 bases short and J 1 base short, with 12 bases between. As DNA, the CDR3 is TGTGCCAGCACCCACCATCTTGGCACAGATACGCAGTATTTT. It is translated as CASTHHLGTDTQYF.

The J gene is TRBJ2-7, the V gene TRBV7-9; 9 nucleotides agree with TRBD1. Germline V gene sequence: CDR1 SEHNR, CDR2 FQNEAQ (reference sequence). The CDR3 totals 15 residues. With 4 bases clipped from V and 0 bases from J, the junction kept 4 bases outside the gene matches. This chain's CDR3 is CASSSLTGGSYEQYF. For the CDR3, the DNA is TGTGCCAGCAGCTCTCTGACAGGGGGCTCCTACGAGCAGTACTTC.

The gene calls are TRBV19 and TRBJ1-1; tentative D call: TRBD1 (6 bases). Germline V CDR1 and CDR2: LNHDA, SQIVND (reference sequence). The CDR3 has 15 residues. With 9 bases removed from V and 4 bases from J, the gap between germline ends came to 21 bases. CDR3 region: CASTPIGGARTEAFF. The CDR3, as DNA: TGTGCCAGCACCCCCATCGGGGGGGCGCGCACTGAAGCTTTCTTT.

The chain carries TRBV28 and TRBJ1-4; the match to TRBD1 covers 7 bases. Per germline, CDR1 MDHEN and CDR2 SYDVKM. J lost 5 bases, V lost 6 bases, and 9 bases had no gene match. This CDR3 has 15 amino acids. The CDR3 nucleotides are TGTGCCAGCAGCCTTCTAGGGACAGCGAATGAAAAACTGTTTTTT. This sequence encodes CASSLLGTANEKLFF.

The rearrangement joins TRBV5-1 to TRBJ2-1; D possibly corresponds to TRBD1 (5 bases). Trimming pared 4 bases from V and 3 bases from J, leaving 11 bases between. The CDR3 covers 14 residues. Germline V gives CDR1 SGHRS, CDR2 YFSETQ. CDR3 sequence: CASSPFDSYNEQFF. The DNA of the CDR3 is TGCGCCAGCAGCCCCTTTGACAGCTACAATGAGCAGTTCTTC.

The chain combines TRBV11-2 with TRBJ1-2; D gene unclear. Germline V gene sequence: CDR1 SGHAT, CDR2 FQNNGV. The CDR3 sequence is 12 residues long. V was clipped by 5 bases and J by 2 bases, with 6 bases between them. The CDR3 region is CASSGDNYGYTF. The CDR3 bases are TGTGCCAGCAGCGGAGACAACTATGGCTACACCTTC.

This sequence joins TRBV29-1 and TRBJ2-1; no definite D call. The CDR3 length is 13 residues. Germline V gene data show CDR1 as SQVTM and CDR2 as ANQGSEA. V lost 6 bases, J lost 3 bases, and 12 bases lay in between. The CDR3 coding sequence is TGCAGCGTGCGGACCGCAATCTACAATGAGCAGTTCTTC. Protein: CSVRTAIYNEQFF.

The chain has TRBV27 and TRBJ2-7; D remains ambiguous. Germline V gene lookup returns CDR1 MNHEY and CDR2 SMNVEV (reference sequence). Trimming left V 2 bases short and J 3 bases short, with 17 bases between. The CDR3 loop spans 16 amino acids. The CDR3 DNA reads TGTGCCAGCAGTTTAGTGCTGGATCCGAACTTCTACGAGCAGTACTTC. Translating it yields CASSLVLDPNFYEQYF.

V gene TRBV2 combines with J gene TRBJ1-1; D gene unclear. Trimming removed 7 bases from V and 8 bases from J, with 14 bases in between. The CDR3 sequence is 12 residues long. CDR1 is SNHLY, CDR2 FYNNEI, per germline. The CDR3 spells CASISGLAEAFF. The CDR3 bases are TGTGCCAGCATCAGCGGGCTGGCAGAAGCTTTCTTT.

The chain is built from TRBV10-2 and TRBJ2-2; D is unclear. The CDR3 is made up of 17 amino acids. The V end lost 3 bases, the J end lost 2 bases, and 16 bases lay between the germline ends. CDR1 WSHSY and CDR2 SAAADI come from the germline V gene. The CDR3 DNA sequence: TGCGCCAGCAGTGATCGGCCTCTCCTCGTAAACACCGGGGAGCTGTTTTTT. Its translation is CASSDRPLLVNTGELFF.

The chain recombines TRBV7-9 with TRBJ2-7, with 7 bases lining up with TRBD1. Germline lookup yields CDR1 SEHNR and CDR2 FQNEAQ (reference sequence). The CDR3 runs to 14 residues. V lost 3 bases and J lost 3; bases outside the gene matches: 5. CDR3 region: CASSLSGQNYEQYF. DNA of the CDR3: TGTGCCAGCAGCTTGTCGGGACAGAACTACGAGCAGTACTTC. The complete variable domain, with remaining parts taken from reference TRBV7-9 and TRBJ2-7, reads DTGVSQNPRHKITKRGQNVTFRCDPISEHNRLYWYRQTLGQGPEFLTYFQNEAQLEKSRLLSDRFSAERPKGSFSTLEIQRTEQGDSAMYLCASSLSGQNYEQYFGPGTRLTVT.

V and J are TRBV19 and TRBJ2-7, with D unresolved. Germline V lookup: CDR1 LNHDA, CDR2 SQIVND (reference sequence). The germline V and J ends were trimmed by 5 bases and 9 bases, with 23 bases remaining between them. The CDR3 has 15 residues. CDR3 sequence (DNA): TGTGCCAGTAGTTACGCGACTGGTGACCTACGAGGGCAGTACTTC. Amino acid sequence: CASSYATGDLRGQYF.

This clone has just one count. DNA for the CDR3: TGTGCCAGTAGTATAGGATCGGGAGATGAGCAGTTCTTC. Translating gives CASSIGSGDEQFF. The chain links TRBV19 to TRBJ2-1; D possibly corresponds to TRBD2 (6 bases). Germline loops: CDR1 LNHDA, CDR2 SQIVND (reference sequence). V lost 1 base to trimming and J lost 8 bases, with 9 bases between them. This CDR3 spans 13 amino acids.

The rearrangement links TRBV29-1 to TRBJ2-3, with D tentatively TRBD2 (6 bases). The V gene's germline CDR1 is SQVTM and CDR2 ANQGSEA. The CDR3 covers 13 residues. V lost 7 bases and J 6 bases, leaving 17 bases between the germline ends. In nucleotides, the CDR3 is TGCAGCGCCCACGGACTATCCTGGGATACGCAGTATTTT. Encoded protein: CSAHGLSWDTQYF.